The 21 T cell receptor beta chains in this list originate from one sample, sequenced in a study of cytomegalovirus exposure and HLA in healthy donors (dated by TCRdb to 2016 to 2017). The protocol used for the library was the immunoSEQ multiplex PCR assay. For the multiplex PCR, a mixture combining 60 forward primers for TCR Vbeta segments and 13 reverse primers for TCR Jbeta segments was used. What TCRdb holds here is the immuneACCESS table cut down to in-frame rearrangements. Part of the clones is not present; checked against another copy, under half of the missing clones reflect an unresolved V gene, and the others are unexplained. The sample's own table lists about 44,000 clones. Jointly, the top ten make up 8.1% of the sample. The source material was PBMCs. These receptors were obtained from a male donor in good health and CMV-seronegative.

J is TRBJ2-7 and V is TRBV27, with D possibly TRBD2 on 5 matching bases. The germline V gene has CDR1 MNHEY and CDR2 SMNVEV (reference sequence). Trimming took 2 bases from V and 0 from J, leaving 20 bases between them. The CDR3 has 18 amino acids. CDR3 amino acids: CASSLRSLRTGSSYEQYF. As DNA, the CDR3 is TGTGCCAGCAGTTTAAGGTCTTTGCGCACTGGGAGCTCCTACGAGCAGTACTTC.

The chain has TRBV27 and TRBJ1-5; TRBD1 aligns across 10 bases. Germline V gives CDR1 MNHEY, CDR2 SMNVEV (reference sequence). The CDR3 consists of 18 residues. Trimming took 6 bases from V and 3 from J; bases not matched to a gene: 14. In DNA, the CDR3 is TGTGCCAGCAGGCCCCGGGGGACAGGGGTTTTCCCCAATCAGCCCCAGCATTTT. This translates into CASRPRGTGVFPNQPQHF.

The chain employs TRBV25-1 and TRBJ1-1, with 7 positions matching TRBD1. Trimming took 7 bases from V and 7 from J; bases not matched to a gene: 9. This CDR3 has 13 amino acids. In germline, CDR1 is MGHDK, CDR2 SYGVNS. Here the CDR3 reads CASKLGGQNEAFF. CDR3 bases: TGTGCCAGCAAGTTAGGGGGCCAAAATGAAGCTTTCTTT.

The gene calls are TRBV7-2 and TRBJ2-5, with D perhaps matching TRBD2 (6 bases). The J call could be wrong; TRBJ2-7 is a better fit for the DNA end. Germline V gene sequence: CDR1 SGHTA, CDR2 FQGNSA. The CDR3 has 14 amino acids. CDR3 DNA: TGTGCCAGCAGCTCACCTAGCGAATCCTACGAGCAGTACTTC. Translating gives CASSSPSESYEQYF.

V usage is TRBV28 and J usage is TRBJ2-5; D is possibly TRBD2 (6 bases). The ends were cut back, 6 bases at V and 6 bases at J, with 17 bases in the middle. This CDR3 spans 14 amino acids. Germline V gene data show CDR1 as MDHEN and CDR2 as SYDVKM. CDR3 protein: CASSTQEGKKTQYF. DNA of the CDR3: TGTGCCAGCAGCACTCAGGAGGGGAAAAAGACCCAGTACTTC. The entire variable domain, with the rest obtained from reference TRBV28 and TRBJ2-5, is as follows: DVKVTQSSRYLVKRTGEKVFLECVQDMDHENMFWYRQDPGLGLRLIYFSYDVKMKEKGDIPEGYSVSREKKERFSLILESASTNQTSMYLCASSTQEGKKTQYFGPGTRLLVL.

This chain connects TRBV14 to TRBJ2-7; D is uncertain. Germline assignment: CDR1 SGHDN and CDR2 FVKESK. Between the trimmed V and J ends, which lost 0 bases and 6 bases, there was a span of 12 bases. The CDR3 contains 14 residues. As DNA, the CDR3 is TGTGCCAGCAGCCAAGACTTGCTCGGAGTCGAGCAGTACTTC. Its protein product is CASSQDLLGVEQYF.

This chain links TRBV5-8 with TRBJ2-7, with 8 bases fitting TRBD2. The germline V gene encodes CDR1 SGHTS and CDR2 YDEGEE. The CDR3 length is 14 residues. J was trimmed by 2 bases and V by 4 bases; bases with no gene match: 5. CDR3 bases: TGTGCCAGCAGCGGAGCGGGACTAGCCTACGAGCAGTACTTC. This gives the protein CASSGAGLAYEQYF.

The J gene is TRBJ1-2, the V gene TRBV6-5; possibly TRBD1 for D (6 bases). The V gene lost 0 bases and the J gene lost 12 bases, with 17 bases spanning the gap. Germline loops: CDR1 MNHEY, CDR2 SVGAGI. CDR3 length: 14 residues. The DNA for the CDR3 is TGTGCCAGCAGTTACTCGCGGGGGCTAGATTTGCACACCTTC. This gives the protein CASSYSRGLDLHTF.

Points on this clone: Other DNA sequences in this sample translate to the same CDR3. The chain is built from TRBV7-2 and TRBJ2-5, with TRBD2 identical over 9 bases. The CDR3 totals 15 residues. The J segment lost 5 bases and the V segment lost 0 bases, leaving 4 bases of the junction unmatched. The V gene's germline CDR1 is SGHTA and CDR2 FQGNSA. CDR3 residues: CASSLAAGGLETQYF. CDR3 bases: TGTGCCAGCAGCTTAGCAGCGGGAGGCCTCGAGACCCAGTACTTC.

The V gene is TRBV28, the J gene TRBJ2-3; 14 bases line up with TRBD2. Losses at the gene ends were 1 base for V and 4 bases for J; bases not matched to a gene: 7. The germline gives CDR1 MDHEN, CDR2 SYDVKM. The CDR3 sequence is 18 residues long. CDR3 nucleotides: TGTGCCAGCAGTTTATCGGGACTAGCGGGAGCGGCTTCAGATACGCAGTATTTT. Residues: CASSLSGLAGAASDTQYF.

This chain uses TRBV28 with TRBJ2-1, with D perhaps matching TRBD1 (5 bases). The ends were cut back, 6 bases at V and 3 bases at J, with 12 bases in the middle. Germline-derived CDR1 and CDR2 are MDHEN and SYDVKM. The CDR3 length is 14 residues. CDR3 bases: TGTGCCAGCAGCCGGACATTCGACTACAATGAGCAGTTCTTC. Translating gives CASSRTFDYNEQFF. Full variable domain (outside the CDR3, taken from reference TRBV28 and TRBJ2-1): DVKVTQSSRYLVKRTGEKVFLECVQDMDHENMFWYRQDPGLGLRLIYFSYDVKMKEKGDIPEGYSVSREKKERFSLILESASTNQTSMYLCASSRTFDYNEQFFGPGTRLTVL.

This chain links TRBV7-2 with TRBJ2-1, with 7 positions matching TRBD1. The CDR3 covers 17 residues. The J segment lost 3 bases and the V segment lost 5 bases, leaving 13 bases of the junction unmatched. The V gene's germline CDR1 is SGHTA and CDR2 FQGNSA. The CDR3 DNA sequence: TGTGCCAGCAGCCCCAAGATTAGGGACAGTCTCTACAATGAGCAGTTCTTC. Translating gives CASSPKIRDSLYNEQFF.

The rearrangement joins TRBV30 to TRBJ1-5; D is perhaps TRBD1 (6 bases). This CDR3 has 13 amino acids. In germline, CDR1 is GTSNPN, CDR2 SVGIG (reference sequence). With 3 bases removed from V and 4 bases from J, the gap between germline ends came to 10 bases. CDR3 sequence reads: CAWRGTTNQPQHF. CDR3 DNA: TGTGCCTGGAGAGGGACAACTAATCAGCCCCAGCATTTT.

This chain connects TRBV6-1 to TRBJ1-1, with D possibly TRBD1 on 6 matching bases. V lost 6 bases and J lost 5, with 16 bases in between. The CDR3 covers 14 residues. The germline CDR1 and CDR2 sequences are MNHNS and SASEGT. CDR3 amino acids: CASRYRGGETEAFF. CDR3 coding DNA: TGTGCCAGCAGATATAGGGGGGGGGAAACTGAAGCTTTCTTT.

This chain links TRBV5-1 with TRBJ2-1; 7 bases are shared with TRBD1. V lost 1 base, J lost 6 bases, and 4 bases stayed unmatched. The germline CDR1 and CDR2 sequences are SGHRS and YFSETQ. The CDR3 has 14 amino acids. The DNA of the CDR3 is TGCGCCAGCAGCTTGAGGACAGGCGGCAATGAGCAGTTCTTC. Translation gives CASSLRTGGNEQFF.

The chain employs TRBV19 and TRBJ2-3, with 10 bases that match TRBD1. CDR1 and CDR2 (germline): LNHDA, SQIVND (reference sequence). With V trimmed by 7 bases and J by 6 bases, 13 bases remained unmatched. This CDR3 region has 16 residues. Here the CDR3 DNA reads TGTGCCAGTAATGCTCGGACCGGGACAGGGGTGGATACGCAGTATTTT. This codes for CASNARTGTGVDTQYF. The full variable domain, completed using reference TRBV19 and TRBJ2-3, is DGGITQSPKYLFRKEGQNVTLSCEQNLNHDAMYWYRQDPGQGLRLIYYSQIVNDFQKGDIAEGYSVSREKKESFPLTVTSAQKNPTAFYLCASNARTGTGVDTQYFGPGTRLTVL.

The V call is TRBV28, the J call TRBJ2-1; TRBD2 aligns across 9 bases. The V gene end was trimmed by 5 bases and the J gene end by 3 bases; junction bases not matched to a gene: 11. This CDR3 has 17 residues. Germline V lookup: CDR1 MDHEN, CDR2 SYDVKM. The CDR3 is CASSRRIVAGDYNEQFF. CDR3 sequence (DNA): TGTGCCAGCAGTCGCCGTATAGTAGCGGGAGACTACAATGAGCAGTTCTTC.

This chain links TRBV9 with TRBJ2-1; TRBD2 agrees at 9 bases. CDR1 is SGDLS and CDR2 is YYNGEE in the germline V gene. J was trimmed by 2 bases and V by 0 bases; bases with no gene match: 0. The CDR3 sequence is 15 residues long. The CDR3 spells CASSVGGGAYNEQFF. CDR3 nucleotides: TGTGCCAGCAGCGTAGGCGGGGGGGCCTACAATGAGCAGTTCTTC.

CDR3 bases: TGTGCCAGCAGCCTAGACATGGTTCAAGAGACCCAGTACTTC. It translates to CASSLDMVQETQYF. The V gene is TRBV7-6, the J gene TRBJ2-5; no definite D call. The ends were cut back, 5 bases at V and 2 bases at J, with 12 bases in the middle. This CDR3 is built from 14 residues. Germline V lookup: CDR1 SGHVS, CDR2 FNYEAQ.

The chain is built from TRBV7-6 and TRBJ2-7, with D possibly matching TRBD1 (6 bases). V lost 5 bases and J 1 base, leaving 21 bases between the germline ends. The CDR3 is 17 residues long. Germline CDR1 and CDR2: SGHVS and FNYEAQ. The CDR3 region has the DNA TGTGCCAGCAGCCGCAATCCACTAGGCAGGGGTTCCTACGAGCAGTACTTC. Protein: CASSRNPLGRGSYEQYF.

The chain joins TRBV4-1 to TRBJ2-7; D gene unclear. Trimming pared 2 bases from V and 1 base from J, leaving 9 bases between. The germline gives CDR1 MGHRA, CDR2 YSYEKL. The CDR3 runs 14 residues. CDR3 protein: CASSQPLVSYEQYF. The CDR3 region has the DNA TGCGCCAGCAGCCAACCACTCGTATCCTACGAGCAGTACTTC.